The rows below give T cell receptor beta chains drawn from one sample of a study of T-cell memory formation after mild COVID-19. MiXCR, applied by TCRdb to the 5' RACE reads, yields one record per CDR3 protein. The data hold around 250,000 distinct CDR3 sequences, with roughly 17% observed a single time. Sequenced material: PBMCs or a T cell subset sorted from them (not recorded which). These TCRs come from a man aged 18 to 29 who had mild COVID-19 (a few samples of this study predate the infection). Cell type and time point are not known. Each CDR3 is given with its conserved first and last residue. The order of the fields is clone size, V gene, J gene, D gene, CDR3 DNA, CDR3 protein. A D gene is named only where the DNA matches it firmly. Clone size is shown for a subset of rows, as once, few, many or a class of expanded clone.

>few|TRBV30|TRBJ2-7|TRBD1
TGTGCCTGGAGTGCCGGGGACAGGGGGTACGAGCAGTACTTC
CAWSAGDRGYEQYF
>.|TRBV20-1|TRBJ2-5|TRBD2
TGCAGTGCTAGAAACCCCCGGGGGGGAATCGAGACCCAGTACTTC
CSARNPRGGIETQYF
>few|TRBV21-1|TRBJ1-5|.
TGTGCCAGGGGGGGGCATCAGCCCCAGCATTTT
CARGGHQPQHF
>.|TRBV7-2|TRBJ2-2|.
TGTGCCAGCAGCTTAGTGGTCGGGGAGCTGTTTTTT
CASSLVVGELFF
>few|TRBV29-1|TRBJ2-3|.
TGCAGCGCCGAAAGAAGCGGTCCGGATACGCAGTATTTT
CSAERSGPDTQYF
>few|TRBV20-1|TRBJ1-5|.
TGCAGTGCTAGACTGGAGAGTGGCAATCAGCCCCAGCATTTT
CSARLESGNQPQHF
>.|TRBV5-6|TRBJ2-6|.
TGTGCCAGCAGCTTGGTATTAGCTGGGGCCAACGTCCTGACTTTC
CASSLVLAGANVLTF
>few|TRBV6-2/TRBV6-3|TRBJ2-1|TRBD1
TGTGCCAGCAGAAGACAGGGCACGAGGGGCAATGAGCAGTTCTTC
CASRRQGTRGNEQFF
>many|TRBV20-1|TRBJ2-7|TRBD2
TGCAGTGTCCCCCGCGGGGGGTACGAGCAGTACTTC
CSVPRGGYEQYF
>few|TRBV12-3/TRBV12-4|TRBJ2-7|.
TGTGCCAGCAGCCCCTCTTTGGGCGAGCAGTACTTC
CASSPSLGEQYF
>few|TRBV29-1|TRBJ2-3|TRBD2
TGCAGCGTTGGGCCTAGCGGGGGCACAGATACGCAGTATTTT
CSVGPSGGTDTQYF
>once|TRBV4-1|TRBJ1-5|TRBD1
TGCGCCAGCAGCCAAGATCTGGACAGGTCCGACTATAGCAATCAGCCCCAGCATTTT
CASSQDLDRSDYSNQPQHF
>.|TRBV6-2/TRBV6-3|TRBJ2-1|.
TGTGCCAGCAGTTACGGACCGATGTACAATGAGCAGTTCTTC
CASSYGPMYNEQFF
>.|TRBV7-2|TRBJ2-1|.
TGTGCCAGCAGCTTCTCTGGGTTCGGCCAGGTTGAGCAGTTCTTC
CASSFSGFGQVEQFF
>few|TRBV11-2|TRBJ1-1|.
TGTGCCAGCAGTCCAGTGCGGGGGCTGGGCACTGAAGCTTTCTTT
CASSPVRGLGTEAFF
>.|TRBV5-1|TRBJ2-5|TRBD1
TGCGCCAGCAGCGTATACAGGGGGTTGGAGACCCAGTACTTC
CASSVYRGLETQYF
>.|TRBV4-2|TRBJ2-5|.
TGTGCCAGCAGCCAAGCCAGGCAAGAGACCCAGTACTTC
CASSQARQETQYF
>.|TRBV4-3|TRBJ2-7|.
TGCGCCAGCAGCCAGGCACCAGCCTACGAGCAGTACTTC
CASSQAPAYEQYF
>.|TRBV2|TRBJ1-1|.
TGTGCCAGCAGTGAAGTCTTTCCGGTTCGAGCTTTCTTT
CASSEVFPVRAFF
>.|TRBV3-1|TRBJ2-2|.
TGTGCCAGCAGCCAATATTTAACCGGGGAGCTGTTTTTT
CASSQYLTGELFF